A selection of T cell receptor beta chains follows, all from one sample in a study of T-cell reconstitution after alpha-beta-depleted transplantation in children. TCRdb ran MiXCR on the PCR reads and lists one entry per CDR3 protein. In the table there are roughly 120,000 distinct CDR3 sequences, about a tenth of which are singletons. The material sequenced was PBMCs, taken before TCRalphabeta/CD19-depleted stem cell transplant. Receptor source: a boy between 2 and 10 years old with acute lymphoblastic leukemia, due to receive a stem cell transplant. CDR3s include the opening cysteine and the closing phenylalanine or tryptophan. Fields, in order: CDR3 DNA, CDR3 protein, D gene, clone size, J gene, V gene, CDR3 length. A D gene is named only where the DNA matches it firmly. Not all rows give a size; the values are once, few, many and, for expanded clones, a class.

CDR3 DNA: TGCAGTGCTAGAGCGAAGAGTAGCAATCAGCCCCAGCATTTT; CDR3 protein: CSARAKSSNQPQHF; D gene: -; clone size: -; J gene: TRBJ1-5; V gene: TRBV20-1; CDR3 length: 14
CDR3 DNA: TGTGCCAGCAGTCACCGGACCATGAACACTGAAGCTTTCTTT; CDR3 protein: CASSHRTMNTEAFF; D gene: -; clone size: few; J gene: TRBJ1-1; V gene: TRBV12-3/TRBV12-4; CDR3 length: 14
CDR3 DNA: TGTGCCAGCACCTCTTACGGTCAGCCCCAGCATTTT; CDR3 protein: CASTSYGQPQHF; D gene: -; clone size: few; J gene: TRBJ1-5; V gene: TRBV5-6; CDR3 length: 12
CDR3 DNA: TGTGCCAGCAGCCCCGTATCGACAGCTAAAGAGACCCAGTACTTC; CDR3 protein: CASSPVSTAKETQYF; D gene: -; clone size: few; J gene: TRBJ2-5; V gene: TRBV7-9; CDR3 length: 15
CDR3 DNA: TGTGCCAGCAGTTATGAGGGTTTTGCCACTGAAGCTTTCTTT; CDR3 protein: CASSYEGFATEAFF; D gene: -; clone size: many; J gene: TRBJ1-1; V gene: TRBV6-5; CDR3 length: 14
CDR3 DNA: TGTGCCAGCAAGGCCAGAAGCGGCATTGAGCAGTTCTTC; CDR3 protein: CASKARSGIEQFF; D gene: -; clone size: many; J gene: TRBJ2-1; V gene: TRBV6-5; CDR3 length: 13
CDR3 DNA: TGTGCCAGCAGTATGGCGGGAGGAGATAATGAGCAGTTCTTC; CDR3 protein: CASSMAGGDNEQFF; D gene: TRBD2; clone size: many; J gene: TRBJ2-1; V gene: TRBV6-4; CDR3 length: 14
CDR3 DNA: TGTGCCATCAGAGGGGACAGGCCTGGAAACACCATATATTTT; CDR3 protein: CAIRGDRPGNTIYF; D gene: TRBD1; clone size: few; J gene: TRBJ1-3; V gene: TRBV10-3; CDR3 length: 14
CDR3 DNA: TGTGCCAACTCACTCGCGGGCCTTAGCGGGAGGAACAATGAGCAGTTCTTC; CDR3 protein: CANSLAGLSGRNNEQFF; D gene: TRBD2; clone size: -; J gene: TRBJ2-1; V gene: TRBV18; CDR3 length: 17
CDR3 DNA: TGTGCCTGGAGTGGGACAGGGTACGAGCAGTACTTC; CDR3 protein: CAWSGTGYEQYF; D gene: TRBD1; clone size: -; J gene: TRBJ2-7; V gene: TRBV30; CDR3 length: 12
CDR3 DNA: TGTGCCAGCAGCTTAGGGGAATCAGAGACCCAGTACTTC; CDR3 protein: CASSLGESETQYF; D gene: -; clone size: many; J gene: TRBJ2-5; V gene: TRBV7-9; CDR3 length: 13
CDR3 DNA: TGCAGCGTAGCGAGCGGGAGTGGCACCGGGGAGCTGTTTTTT; CDR3 protein: CSVASGSGTGELFF; D gene: TRBD2; clone size: -; J gene: TRBJ2-2; V gene: TRBV29-1; CDR3 length: 14
CDR3 DNA: TGTGCCAGCAGCCAAGGTGGTCCAAACACTGAAGCTTTCTTT; CDR3 protein: CASSQGGPNTEAFF; D gene: -; clone size: many; J gene: TRBJ1-1; V gene: TRBV3-1; CDR3 length: 14
CDR3 DNA: TGTACCAGCAGTTTCCGTGCGGGAGGTGCCCGACCGACCATCTACGAGCAGTACTTC; CDR3 protein: CTSSFRAGGARPTIYEQYF; D gene: TRBD2; clone size: once; J gene: TRBJ2-7; V gene: TRBV3-1; CDR3 length: 19
CDR3 DNA: TGTGCCAGCAGTTCAGGGGGCCTCGAGACCCAGTACTTC; CDR3 protein: CASSSGGLETQYF; D gene: TRBD1; clone size: -; J gene: TRBJ2-5; V gene: TRBV12-3/TRBV12-4; CDR3 length: 13
CDR3 DNA: TGCGCCAGCAGCTTGCTGCAGAACACCGGGGAGCTGTTTTTT; CDR3 protein: CASSLLQNTGELFF; D gene: -; clone size: few; J gene: TRBJ2-2; V gene: TRBV5-1; CDR3 length: 14
CDR3 DNA: TGCGCCAGCAGCGGGAGCGGCGGGGACTCTGGAAACACCATATATTTT; CDR3 protein: CASSGSGGDSGNTIYF; D gene: -; clone size: few; J gene: TRBJ1-3; V gene: TRBV5-1; CDR3 length: 16
CDR3 DNA: TGTGCCAGCAGCCAAGCGGGCCTCCTTGGCGAGCAGTACTTC; CDR3 protein: CASSQAGLLGEQYF; D gene: -; clone size: few; J gene: TRBJ2-7; V gene: TRBV14; CDR3 length: 14
CDR3 DNA: TGTGCCAGCAGTGGCCACAGGGGCTACGAGCAGTACTTC; CDR3 protein: CASSGHRGYEQYF; D gene: TRBD1; clone size: -; J gene: TRBJ2-7; V gene: TRBV2; CDR3 length: 13
CDR3 DNA: TGTGCCAGCAAACAGGACGCCCACATCAATCAGCCCCAGCATTTT; CDR3 protein: CASKQDAHINQPQHF; D gene: -; clone size: -; J gene: TRBJ1-5; V gene: TRBV28; CDR3 length: 15
CDR3 DNA: TGCAGTGCGCGGACTAGCGGGCGGCTGAATGAGCAGTTCTTC; CDR3 protein: CSARTSGRLNEQFF; D gene: TRBD2; clone size: many; J gene: TRBJ2-1; V gene: TRBV20-1; CDR3 length: 14
CDR3 DNA: TGTGCCAGCAGTCTCTCCGGAACAGCCGTGCATTTT; CDR3 protein: CASSLSGTAVHF; D gene: -; clone size: many; J gene: TRBJ1-5; V gene: TRBV12-3/TRBV12-4; CDR3 length: 12
CDR3 DNA: TGCAGTGCTAAATCCGGGACAGGGGGCGCACACGAGCAGTACTTC; CDR3 protein: CSAKSGTGGAHEQYF; D gene: TRBD1; clone size: many; J gene: TRBJ2-7; V gene: TRBV20-1; CDR3 length: 15
CDR3 DNA: TGCGCCAGCAGCGAGGGGACTAGCGGCTACAATGAGCAGTTCTTC; CDR3 protein: CASSEGTSGYNEQFF; D gene: TRBD2; clone size: -; J gene: TRBJ2-1; V gene: TRBV5-1; CDR3 length: 15
CDR3 DNA: TGTGCCAGCAGCCAAGGTGGGCTAGCCGACCAGAGTGAGCAGTTCTTC; CDR3 protein: CASSQGGLADQSEQFF; D gene: -; clone size: few; J gene: TRBJ2-1; V gene: TRBV4-2; CDR3 length: 16
CDR3 DNA: TGTGCCAGCAGCTTAGGCCTAGCGGCTCGACTGGGGGAGACCCAGTACTTC; CDR3 protein: CASSLGLAARLGETQYF; D gene: TRBD2; clone size: many; J gene: TRBJ2-5; V gene: TRBV7-9; CDR3 length: 17
CDR3 DNA: TGTGCCAGCAGTATACAGGGGCAAGAGACCCAGTACTTC; CDR3 protein: CASSIQGQETQYF; D gene: TRBD1; clone size: few; J gene: TRBJ2-5; V gene: TRBV6-5; CDR3 length: 13
CDR3 DNA: TGCAGTGCTAGGTCCGGGGTATATACTGAAGCTTTCTTT; CDR3 protein: CSARSGVYTEAFF; D gene: -; clone size: -; J gene: TRBJ1-1; V gene: TRBV20-1; CDR3 length: 13
CDR3 DNA: TGTGCCAGCAGCCAAGGGAAAGTCGGGACAGGAAGGCCACCCCTCCACTTT; CDR3 protein: CASSQGKVGTGRPPLHF; D gene: TRBD1; clone size: few; J gene: TRBJ1-6; V gene: TRBV3-1; CDR3 length: 17
CDR3 DNA: TGCGCCAGCAGCTTGGTGGGAGAGACCCAGTACTTC; CDR3 protein: CASSLVGETQYF; D gene: -; clone size: many; J gene: TRBJ2-5; V gene: TRBV5-1; CDR3 length: 12
CDR3 DNA: TGTGCCAGCAGCTACTATTCCACAGTCGAAGCTTTCTTT; CDR3 protein: CASSYYSTVEAFF; D gene: -; clone size: many; J gene: TRBJ1-1; V gene: TRBV6-6; CDR3 length: 13
CDR3 DNA: TGTGCCATCAGCCCTGGGCTCCTCCAAAGAGAGACCCAGTACTTC; CDR3 protein: CAISPGLLQRETQYF; D gene: -; clone size: -; J gene: TRBJ2-5; V gene: TRBV7-9; CDR3 length: 15
CDR3 DNA: TGTGCCAGCAGCTCCTTAGCGGGTAGCTCCTACAATGAGCAGTTCTTC; CDR3 protein: CASSSLAGSSYNEQFF; D gene: TRBD2; clone size: many; J gene: TRBJ2-1; V gene: TRBV5-5; CDR3 length: 16